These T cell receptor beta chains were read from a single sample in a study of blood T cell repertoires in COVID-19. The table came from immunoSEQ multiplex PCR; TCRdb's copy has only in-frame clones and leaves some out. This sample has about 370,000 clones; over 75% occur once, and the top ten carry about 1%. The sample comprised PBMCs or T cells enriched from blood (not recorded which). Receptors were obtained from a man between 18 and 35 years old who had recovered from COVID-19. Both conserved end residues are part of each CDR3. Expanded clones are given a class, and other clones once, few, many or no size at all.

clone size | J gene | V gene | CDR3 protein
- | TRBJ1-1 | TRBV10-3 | CAISERQVVTEAFF
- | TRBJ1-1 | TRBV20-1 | CSASGGTEAFF
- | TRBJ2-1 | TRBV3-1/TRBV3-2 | CASSPGGGGIDEQFF
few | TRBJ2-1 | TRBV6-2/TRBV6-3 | CASSRGLLSYNEQFF
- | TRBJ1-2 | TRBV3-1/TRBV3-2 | CASSQRGQGMVNGYTF
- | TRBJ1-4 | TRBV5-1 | CASSLSTGTGGFNEKLFF
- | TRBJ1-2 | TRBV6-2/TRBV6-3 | CASSYNQGTLYGYTF
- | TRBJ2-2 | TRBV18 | CASSPPGQLNTGELFF
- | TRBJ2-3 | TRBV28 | CASSHFNTASTDTQYF
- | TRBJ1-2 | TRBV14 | CASSQGIGKGAYRGYGYTF
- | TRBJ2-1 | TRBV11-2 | CASSPRLRNEQFF
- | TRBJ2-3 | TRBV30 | CAWSVRRILVF
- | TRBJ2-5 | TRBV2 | CASSGGRGGQETQYF
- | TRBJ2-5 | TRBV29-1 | CSVESVRTAKETQYF
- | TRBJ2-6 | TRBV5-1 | CASSMVGTGASRGANVLTF
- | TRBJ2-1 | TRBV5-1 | CASSLVTSGSNEQFF
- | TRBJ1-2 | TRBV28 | CASSLSGTRNYGYTF
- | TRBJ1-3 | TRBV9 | CASSVGGRSGNTIYF
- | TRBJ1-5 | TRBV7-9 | CATQNGQEVQPQHF
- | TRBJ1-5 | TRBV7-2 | CASSLNGGEVREPQHF
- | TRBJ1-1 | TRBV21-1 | CASSRPEGERNTEAFF
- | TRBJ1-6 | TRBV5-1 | CASSLTQGRSSPLHF